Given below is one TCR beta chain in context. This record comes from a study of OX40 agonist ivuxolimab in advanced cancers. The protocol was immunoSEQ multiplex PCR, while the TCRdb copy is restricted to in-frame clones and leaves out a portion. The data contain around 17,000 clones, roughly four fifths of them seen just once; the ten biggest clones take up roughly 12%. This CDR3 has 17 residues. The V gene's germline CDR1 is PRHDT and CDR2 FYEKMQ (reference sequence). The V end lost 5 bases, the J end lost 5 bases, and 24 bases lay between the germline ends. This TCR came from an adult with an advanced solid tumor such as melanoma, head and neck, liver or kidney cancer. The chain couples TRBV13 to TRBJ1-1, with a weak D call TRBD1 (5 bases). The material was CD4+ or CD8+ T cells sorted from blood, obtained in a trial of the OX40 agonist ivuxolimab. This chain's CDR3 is CASSGRDPEGYRTEAFF. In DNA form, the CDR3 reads TGTGCCAGCAGCGGACGGGACCCGGAGGGGTATCGGACTGAAGCTTTCTTT.